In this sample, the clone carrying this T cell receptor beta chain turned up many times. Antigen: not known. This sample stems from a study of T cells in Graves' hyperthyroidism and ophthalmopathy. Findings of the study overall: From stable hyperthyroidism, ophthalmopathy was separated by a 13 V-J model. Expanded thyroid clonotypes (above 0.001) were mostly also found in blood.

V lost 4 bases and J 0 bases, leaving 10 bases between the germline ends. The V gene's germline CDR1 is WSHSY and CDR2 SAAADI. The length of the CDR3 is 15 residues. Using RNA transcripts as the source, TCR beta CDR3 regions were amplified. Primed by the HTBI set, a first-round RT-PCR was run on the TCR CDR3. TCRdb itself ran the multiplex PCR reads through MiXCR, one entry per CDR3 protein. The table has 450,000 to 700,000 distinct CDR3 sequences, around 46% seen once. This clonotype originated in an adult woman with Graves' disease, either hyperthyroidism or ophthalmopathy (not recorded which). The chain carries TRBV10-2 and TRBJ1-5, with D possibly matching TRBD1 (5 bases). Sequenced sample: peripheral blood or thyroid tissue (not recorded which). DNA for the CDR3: TGCGCCAGCAGTGGGACATACGCTAGCAATCAGCCCCAGCATTTT. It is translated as CASSGTYASNQPQHF.